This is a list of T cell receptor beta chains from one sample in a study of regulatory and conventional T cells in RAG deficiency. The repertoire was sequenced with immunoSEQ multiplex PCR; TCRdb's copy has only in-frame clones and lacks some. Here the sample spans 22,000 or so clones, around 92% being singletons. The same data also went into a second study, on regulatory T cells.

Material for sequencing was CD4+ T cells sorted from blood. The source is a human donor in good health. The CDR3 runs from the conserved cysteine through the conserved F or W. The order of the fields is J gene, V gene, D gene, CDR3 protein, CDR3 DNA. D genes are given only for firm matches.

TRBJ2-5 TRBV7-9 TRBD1 CASSLRFGTGGETQYF TGTGCCAGCAGCTTAAGGTTCGGGACAGGCGGAGAGACCCAGTACTTC
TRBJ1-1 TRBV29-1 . CSVGGISGVNTEAFF TGCAGCGTTGGAGGGATTAGTGGGGTGAACACTGAAGCTTTCTTT
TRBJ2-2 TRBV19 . CASSSAGPGNTGELFF TGTGCCAGTAGTTCGGCAGGGCCCGGGAACACCGGGGAGCTGTTTTTT
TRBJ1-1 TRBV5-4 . CASSPAGRMNTEAFF TGTGCCAGCAGCCCAGCAGGGAGGATGAACACTGAAGCTTTCTTT
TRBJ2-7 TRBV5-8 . CASSRFEQWGNEQYF TGTGCCAGCAGCCGGTTCGAGCAGTGGGGGAACGAGCAGTACTTC
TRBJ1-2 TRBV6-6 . CASSTGTVYGYTF TGTGCCAGCAGTACCGGGACGGTCTATGGCTACACCTTC
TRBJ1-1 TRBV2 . CASSASVTTEAFF TGTGCCAGCAGTGCGTCGGTGACCACTGAAGCTTTCTTT
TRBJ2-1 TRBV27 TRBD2 CASSLSASGSYNEQFF TGTGCCAGCAGTTTATCTGCTAGCGGGAGCTACAATGAGCAGTTCTTC
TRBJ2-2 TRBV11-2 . CASSPGGNTGELFF TGTGCCAGCAGCCCCGGCGGGAACACCGGGGAGCTGTTTTTT
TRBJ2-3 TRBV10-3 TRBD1 CATGSRQGASDTQYF TGTGCCACAGGGTCCCGACAGGGGGCTTCAGATACGCAGTATTTT
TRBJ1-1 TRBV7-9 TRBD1 CASSVTGGAREAFF TGTGCCAGCAGCGTCACAGGGGGCGCGAGAGAAGCTTTCTTT
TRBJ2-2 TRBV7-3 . CASSSSPLGRGELFF TGTGCCAGCAGCTCGAGCCCTCTAGGGAGGGGGGAGCTGTTTTTT
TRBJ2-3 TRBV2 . CASSEMSQATDTQYF TGTGCCAGCAGTGAAATGTCACAGGCCACAGATACGCAGTATTTT
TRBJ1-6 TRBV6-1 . CASSETNGNSPLHF TGTGCCAGCAGTGAGACAAATGGGAATTCACCCCTCCACTTT
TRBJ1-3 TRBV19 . CASSISDSGNTIYF TGTGCCAGTAGTATCAGTGACTCTGGAAACACCATATATTTT
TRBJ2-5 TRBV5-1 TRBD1 CASSLGTEGTQYF TGCGCCAGCAGCCTAGGGACAGAAGGGACCCAGTACTTC
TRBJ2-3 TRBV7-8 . CASSPRGAEDTQYF TGTGCCAGCAGCCCCCGAGGCGCTGAGGATACGCAGTATTTT
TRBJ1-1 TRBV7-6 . CASSRDGFEAFF TGTGCCAGCAGCCGGGACGGATTTGAAGCTTTCTTT
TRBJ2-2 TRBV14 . CASSPVGRTGELFF TGTGCCAGCAGCCCAGTCGGGCGCACCGGGGAGCTGTTTTTT
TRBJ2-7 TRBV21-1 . CASSTHREGYEQYF TGTGCCAGCAGCACCCATCGGGAAGGGTACGAGCAGTACTTC
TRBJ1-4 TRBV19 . CASSLSGSLNEKLFF TGTGCCAGTAGCCTATCGGGGTCACTCAATGAAAAACTGTTTTTT
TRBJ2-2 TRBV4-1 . CASSRNTGISGELFF TGCGCCAGCAGCCGGAATACAGGGATTAGCGGGGAGCTGTTTTTT
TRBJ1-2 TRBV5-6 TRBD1 CASRPDRDRGGYGYTF TGTGCCAGCAGGCCAGACCGGGACAGGGGAGGGTATGGCTACACCTTC
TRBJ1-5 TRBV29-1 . CSVGGDQPQHF TGCAGCGTTGGGGGAGATCAGCCCCAGCATTTT
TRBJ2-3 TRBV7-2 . CASSPLGHSTDTQYF TGTGCCAGCAGCCCACTTGGCCACTCCACAGATACGCAGTATTTT
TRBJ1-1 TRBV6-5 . CASSPQGRRTEAFF TGTGCCAGCAGTCCTCAGGGTCGGAGGACTGAAGCTTTCTTT